The 2 T cell receptor beta chains below all came from one sample that was sequenced in a study of cytomegalovirus exposure and HLA in healthy donors. Both 60 Vbeta primers and 13 Jbeta primers went into the PCR. Assay used: immunoSEQ multiplex PCR; TCRdb lists only in-frame clones, some missing. Among 160,000 or so clones, approximately 74% were seen once, and the ten largest hold over 2.5%. The material sequenced was PBMCs. The source is a woman in her 30s in good health and CMV-seronegative.

This chain links TRBV7-6 with TRBJ2-5; 12 bases match TRBD2. The germline CDR1 and CDR2 sequences are SGHVS and FNYEAQ. V dropped 1 base and J dropped 4; count of bases not matched to a gene: 10. This CDR3 is 18 amino acids long. In DNA form, the CDR3 reads TGTGCCAGCAGCTTAGGGGCTAGCGGGGGGGCAATGGGAGAGACCCAGTACTTC. This sequence encodes CASSLGASGGAMGETQYF.

The chain joins TRBV27 to TRBJ2-2; D perhaps matches TRBD2 (6 bases). The germline gives CDR1 MNHEY, CDR2 SMNVEV (reference sequence). V lost 5 bases and J 4 bases, leaving 17 bases between the germline ends. This CDR3 comprises 16 residues. CDR3 sequence (DNA): TGTGCCAGCAGTCCCATGGGACTTAGCAGCACCGGGGAGCTGTTTTTT. Translated: CASSPMGLSSTGELFF.